The clone carrying this T cell receptor beta chain was detected many times. As yet, its antigen is unknown. Patients chosen for sequencing had CD8+CD57+ cells that had expanded, as shown by flow cytometry. All patients had severe acquired aplastic anemia. Therapy had not been given to patients before blood sampling. The record originates from a study of CD8+CD57+ T cells in acquired aplastic anemia. Study summary: Isolated CD4+ and CD8+ cells, once sorted, yielded DNA averaging roughly 3 ug.

This CDR3 comprises 16 residues. The J segment lost 4 bases and the V segment lost 0 bases, leaving 4 bases of the junction unmatched. CDR1 and CDR2 (germline): MRHNA, SNTAGT. Both TCR beta VDJ combination and CDR3 sequence profiling were carried out. Genomic DNA was the template for this profiling. Using its own MiXCR run on the reads, TCRdb lists one record per CDR3 protein. This repertoire shows approximately 180,000 distinct CDR3 sequences, 45% to 55% found once; its top ten account for over 0.95%. General observations from the study: Around 29 CD8+ CDR3 sequences were shared between patients and controls.

The source is a human donor with aplastic anemia. This chain connects TRBV6-4 to TRBJ2-1; 9 bases match TRBD1. The sequenced sample consisted of sorted CD4+, CD8+, or CD8+CD57+ T cells (not recorded which) from PBMCs. For the CDR3, the DNA is TGTGCCAGCAGTGACTCCGGACAGGGGACTTACAATGAGCAGTTCTTC. Translated: CASSDSGQGTYNEQFF.